This T cell receptor (beta chain) was retrieved from a study of blood T cell repertoires in COVID-19. Cohort 3 recovered donors had two negative PCRs, clearance, or symptom resolution. This CDR3 is 16 amino acids long. The ends lost 1 base at V and 4 bases at J; junction bases unmatched: 5. Germline CDR1 and CDR2: LGHNT and FRNRAP. In the original workflow: Cell counts per sample came from amplifying reference gene primers. Only in-frame clones appear in the TCRdb table, and some are missing; sequencing was by immunoSEQ multiplex PCR. V and J calls and clone size are given by that table; D and trimming were obtained from the DNA. The sample lists around 200,000 clones, more than 70% occurring once.

The TCR was taken from a man aged 35 to 55 who had recovered from COVID-19. The V call is TRBV12-5, the J call TRBJ2-3; 10 nucleotides align to TRBD2. Material for sequencing was PBMCs or T cells enriched from blood (not recorded which). The CDR3 spells CASGLALAGVADTQYF. The CDR3 nucleotides read TGTGCTAGTGGTTTGGCTCTAGCGGGGGTTGCAGATACGCAGTATTTT.